The 30 T cell receptor beta chains below were found in one sample sequenced in a study of cytomegalovirus exposure and HLA in healthy donors (TCRdb year 2017). Library construction relied on the immunoSEQ multiplex PCR assay. The multiplex PCR relied on a mix of 60 forward primers for TCR Vbeta segments and 13 reverse primers for TCR Jbeta segments. Not all clones reach the TCRdb copy of this immuneACCESS table, which keeps in-frame sequences only. Checked studies attribute under half of the gap to unresolved V genes and leave the rest unexplained. The sample data list 180,000 or so clones, and about 9% of these were observed just once. Jointly, the top ten make up roughly 1.4% of the sample. The sequencing input was PBMCs. Receptors were obtained from a woman aged 30 to 39 in good health and CMV-seropositive.

In its sample, this clone was seen a few times. Here the CDR3 reads CASSGGGFSSYNEQFF. Written as DNA, the CDR3 is TGTGCCAGCAGCGGCGGCGGGTTCAGCTCCTACAATGAGCAGTTCTTC. V gene TRBV7-3 combines with J gene TRBJ2-1; a weak D match, TRBD2 (5 bases). CDR3 length equals 16 residues. From germline, CDR1 is SGHTA and CDR2 FQGTGA. Trimming stripped 5 bases from V and 0 bases from J, with 14 bases between.

This clone was seen a few times. This chain connects TRBV5-6 to TRBJ2-7; 8 bases align to TRBD1. CDR1 SGHDT and CDR2 YYEEEE come from the germline V gene. The CDR3 spans 16 residues. Losses at the gene ends were 1 base for V and 0 bases for J; bases not matched to a gene: 6. The CDR3 spells CASSLLPGQASYEQYF. In DNA, the CDR3 is TGTGCCAGCAGCTTGTTGCCGGGACAGGCCTCCTACGAGCAGTACTTC.

There are a few counts of this clone. The chain combines TRBV10-1 with TRBJ2-7; possibly TRBD1 for D (5 bases). CDR3 length: 14 amino acids. V was cut by 3 bases and J by 2 bases, with 11 bases left in between. Germline lookup yields CDR1 WNHNN and CDR2 SYGVQD (reference sequence). In nucleotides, the CDR3 is TGCGCCAGCAGTGATTGGGGCGACCCCTACGAGCAGTACTTC. Amino acids: CASSDWGDPYEQYF.

The chain has TRBV29-1 and TRBJ2-1, with 9 positions matching TRBD1. Trimming took 4 bases from V and 2 from J; bases not matched to a gene: 6. The CDR3 sequence is 15 residues long. Germline V gives CDR1 SQVTM, CDR2 ANQGSEA. The CDR3 DNA sequence: TGCAGCGTTGCCGGGACAGGGCGCACCTACAATGAGCAGTTCTTC. This codes for CSVAGTGRTYNEQFF.

This clone was found a few times. The chain employs TRBV9 and TRBJ2-3; tentative D call: TRBD2 (6 bases). CDR3 length: 15 residues. Trimming removed 0 bases from V and 4 bases from J, with 12 bases in between. In germline, CDR1 is SGDLS, CDR2 YYNGEE. The CDR3 loop reads CASSVGNWEADTQYF. The CDR3 nucleotides are TGTGCCAGCAGCGTAGGAAACTGGGAGGCAGATACGCAGTATTTT.

This clone was seen a handful of times. The V and J genes are TRBV5-1 and TRBJ2-7; 13 bases are a match to TRBD2. The germline V gene has CDR1 SGHRS and CDR2 YFSETQ. The CDR3 is 18 residues long. After removal of 3 bases from V and 6 bases from J, the junction contained 15 bases not matched to a gene. CDR3 bases: TGCGCCAGCAGCTCGGGACTAGCGGGAAAAACCGTGTTAGGCGAGCAGTACTTC. Its protein product is CASSSGLAGKTVLGEQYF.

The V and J genes are TRBV27 and TRBJ2-3, with a possible D match to TRBD1 (5 bases). Germline V gene lookup returns CDR1 MNHEY and CDR2 SMNVEV (reference sequence). The CDR3 sequence is 15 residues long. V lost 7 bases and J lost 4, with 18 bases in between. For the CDR3, the DNA is TGTGCCAGCATCCTCTCCCCCGGACATTCAGATACGCAGTATTTT. Its translation is CASILSPGHSDTQYF.

This clone was observed a few times. The V gene is TRBV2, the J gene TRBJ2-7; 7 bases line up with TRBD2. Unmatched junction bases numbered 7, after V lost 5 bases and J lost 0 bases. Germline loops: CDR1 SNHLY, CDR2 FYNNEI. There are 15 residues in the CDR3. The CDR3 nucleotides read TGTGCCAGCAGTCCCCTAGCGGAAACCTCCTACGAGCAGTACTTC. Translated: CASSPLAETSYEQYF.

The chain is built from TRBV5-6 and TRBJ2-7, with D possibly being TRBD1 (6 bases). The CDR3 runs 13 residues. Per germline, CDR1 SGHDT and CDR2 YYEEEE. Trimming took 3 bases from V and 2 from J, leaving 9 bases between them. CDR3 DNA: TGTGCCAGCAGCTGGGGACACCCCTACGAGCAGTACTTC. Protein sequence: CASSWGHPYEQYF.

The chain is built from TRBV11-3 and TRBJ2-1; TRBD2 matches 7 bases. CDR1 SGHNT and CDR2 YENEEA come from the germline V gene. The junction had 0 bases not matched to a gene; V was cut back by 1 base and J by 0 bases. This CDR3 spans 15 amino acids. The CDR3 region is CASSLGTSSYNEQFF. CDR3 DNA sequence: TGTGCCAGCAGCTTAGGGACTAGCTCCTACAATGAGCAGTTCTTC.

The V gene is TRBV5-6, the J gene TRBJ2-7, with TRBD2 as a possible D gene (5 bases). This CDR3 spans 14 amino acids. Germline CDR1 SGHDT, CDR2 YYEEEE. V was trimmed by 4 bases and J by 3 bases, leaving 14 bases between them. The CDR3: CASSNGVPHYEQYF. CDR3 nucleotide sequence: TGTGCCAGCAGCAACGGGGTCCCACACTACGAGCAGTACTTC.

The chain couples TRBV4-1 to TRBJ2-1; TRBD2 might be the D (7 bases). CDR3 length equals 18 residues. V shed 3 bases and J shed 6 bases, with 24 bases lying between them. Germline CDR1 MGHRA, CDR2 YSYEKL. The CDR3 DNA reads as TGCGCCAGCAGCCAGACTAGCTCAGGGGTCCGCCAAAGCAATGAGCAGTTCTTC. Amino acids: CASSQTSSGVRQSNEQFF.

This clone was counted only a few times. The chain links TRBV19 to TRBJ2-2; D possibly corresponds to TRBD2 (5 bases). The V and J ends lost 5 bases and 5 bases respectively, with 12 bases between them. Germline V gene lookup returns CDR1 LNHDA and CDR2 SQIVND (reference sequence). The CDR3 is 14 amino acids. The CDR3 nucleotides are TGTGCCAGTAGTGGGTGGGAGAGGACCGGGGAGCTGTTTTTT. Its translation: CASSGWERTGELFF.

This clone showed up just a few times. DNA of the CDR3: TGTGCCAGTAGTATAGACCGGGCTGGGGCCAACGTCCTGACTTTC. Protein: CASSIDRAGANVLTF. The gene calls are TRBV19 and TRBJ2-6; the D is unclear. The germline V gene encodes CDR1 LNHDA and CDR2 SQIVND (reference sequence). The CDR3 is made up of 15 amino acids. V gave up 0 bases and J gave up 2 bases, with 5 bases separating them.

This clone has more than one count but fewer than ten. The chain employs TRBV6-6 and TRBJ1-5, with a tentative D call TRBD1 (6 bases). The germline V and J ends were trimmed by 7 bases and 7 bases, with 17 bases remaining between them. Per germline, CDR1 MNHNY and CDR2 SVGAGI (reference sequence). The CDR3 has 14 residues. CDR3 amino acids: CASIRGEGYQPQHF. CDR3 coding DNA: TGTGCCAGCATTAGGGGGGAGGGATACCAGCCCCAGCATTTT.

The rearrangement links TRBV6-1 to TRBJ2-3; 12 nucleotides match TRBD2. Per the germline V gene, CDR1 is MNHNS and CDR2 is SASEGT. The CDR3 runs 14 residues. The V and J ends lost 8 bases and 6 bases, in that order; junction bases with no gene match: 6. The CDR3 bases are TGTGCCAGCTCTCTAGCGGGAGGGCCGGATACGCAGTATTTT. Translated, it gives CASSLAGGPDTQYF.

The rearrangement joins TRBV7-9 to TRBJ1-1; 8 bases fit TRBD1. This CDR3 has 16 amino acids. CDR1 is SEHNR, CDR2 FQNEAQ, per germline (reference sequence). Unmatched junction bases numbered 9, after V lost 5 bases and J lost 1 base. The CDR3 reads CASSPGQGRRNTEAFF. For the CDR3, the DNA is TGTGCCAGCAGCCCCGGACAGGGACGTAGGAACACTGAAGCTTTCTTT.

The chain has TRBV5-8 and TRBJ2-7, with 10 positions matching TRBD1. After removal of 4 bases from V and 3 bases from J, the junction contained 1 base not matched to a gene. This CDR3 has 13 amino acids. Germline CDR1 and CDR2: SGHTS and YDEGEE. The CDR3 DNA reads TGTGCCAGCAGCCGGGACAGGGGCTACGAGCAGTACTTC. Its translation: CASSRDRGYEQYF.

The chain recombines TRBV18 with TRBJ2-7; the D is unclear. CDR3 length equals 13 residues. Germline CDR1 and CDR2: KGHSH and LQKENI. V was shortened by 3 bases and J by 4 bases, with 10 bases between the two germline ends. In DNA, the CDR3 is TGTGCCAGCTCACCGCCCTCACAGTACGAGCAGTACTTC. This gives the protein CASSPPSQYEQYF.

This chain joins TRBV10-1 and TRBJ2-5; possibly TRBD2 for D (6 bases). Germline V gives CDR1 WNHNN, CDR2 SYGVQD (reference sequence). The CDR3 loop spans 14 amino acids. V was cut by 3 bases and J by 4 bases, with 12 bases left in between. Here the CDR3 DNA reads TGCGCCAGCAGTGAAGGAGGGAGGAGAGAGACCCAGTACTTC. The encoded protein is CASSEGGRRETQYF.

This clone was detected a few times. The V and J genes are TRBV18 and TRBJ2-3, with 12 bases matching TRBD2. This CDR3 is built from 21 residues. Germline V gene lookup returns CDR1 KGHSH and CDR2 LQKENI. The V gene end was trimmed by 1 base and the J gene end by 0 bases; junction bases not matched to a gene: 14. The CDR3 sequence: CASSPLDRWTSGKWSTDTQYF. CDR3 nucleotide sequence: TGTGCCAGCTCACCACTTGATAGGTGGACTAGCGGGAAATGGAGCACAGATACGCAGTATTTT. Full variable domain (outside the CDR3, taken from reference TRBV18 and TRBJ2-3): NAGVMQNPRHLVRRRGQEARLRCSPMKGHSHVYWYRQLPEEGLKFMVYLQKENIIDESGMPKERFSAEFPKEGPSILRIQQVVRGDSAAYFCASSPLDRWTSGKWSTDTQYFGPGTRLTVL.

The chain uses TRBV6-1 and TRBJ1-2; D unresolved. Germline CDR1 MNHNS, CDR2 SASEGT. The CDR3 contains 11 residues. Trimming shortened V by 3 bases and J by 6 bases, and 5 bases separated the two germline ends. CDR3 in amino acids: CASSEADGYTF. Written as DNA, the CDR3 is TGTGCCAGCAGTGAGGCAGATGGCTACACCTTC.

CDR3 protein: CASSQVPGQGRNTIYF. CDR3 nucleotides: TGCGCCAGCAGCCAGGTCCCGGGACAGGGCCGAAACACCATATATTTT. V gene TRBV4-1 combines with J gene TRBJ1-3; the match to TRBD1 covers 9 bases. The CDR3 runs 16 residues. Germline lookup yields CDR1 MGHRA and CDR2 YSYEKL. Unmatched junction bases numbered 8, after V lost 3 bases and J lost 5 bases.

This clone appeared a few times. The chain couples TRBV9 to TRBJ2-5, with 7 bases aligning to TRBD1. Per germline, CDR1 SGDLS and CDR2 YYNGEE. CDR3 size: 15 residues. The V segment lost 0 bases and the J segment 5 bases; nucleotides outside the gene matches: 7. The DNA for the CDR3 is TGTGCCAGCAGCGTAGACAGGGGCCCTTTTGAGACCCAGTACTTC. Protein product: CASSVDRGPFETQYF.

This clone was observed a few times. The chain joins TRBV27 to TRBJ1-1, with D uncertain. The CDR3 consists of 13 residues. Germline CDR1 is MNHEY and CDR2 is SMNVEV (reference sequence). Between the trimmed V and J ends, which lost 2 bases and 1 base, there was a span of 5 bases. The CDR3 DNA reads as TGTGCCAGCAGTTTACAGGCGAACACTGAAGCTTTCTTT. This gives the protein CASSLQANTEAFF.

This chain links TRBV25-1 with TRBJ2-7; tentatively, D is TRBD2 (5 bases). The V end lost 5 bases, the J end lost 3 bases, and 8 bases lay between the germline ends. The CDR3 is 12 residues long. Germline loops: CDR1 MGHDK, CDR2 SYGVNS. CDR3 protein: CASSHGIYEQYF. Here the CDR3 DNA reads TGTGCCAGCAGTCACGGGATCTACGAGCAGTACTTC.

The V call is TRBV7-6, the J call TRBJ2-2; TRBD2 is a possible D gene (6 bases). The CDR3 spans 14 residues. Per the germline V gene, CDR1 is SGHVS and CDR2 is FNYEAQ. V was cut by 6 bases and J by 2 bases, with 10 bases left in between. In DNA form, the CDR3 reads TGTGCCAGCAGTTGGGGACTCAACACCGGGGAGCTGTTTTTT. This codes for CASSWGLNTGELFF.

This chain connects TRBV10-1 to TRBJ2-5, with TRBD2 as a possible D gene (6 bases). Trimming left V 0 bases short and J 7 bases short, with 12 bases between. This CDR3 is 14 amino acids long. CDR1 is WNHNN and CDR2 is SYGVQD in the germline V gene (reference sequence). The CDR3 DNA reads as TGCGCCAGCAGTGAGTCGCTAGCCGGGGGGACCCAGTACTTC. The encoded protein is CASSESLAGGTQYF.

J is TRBJ2-5 and V is TRBV27; 10 nucleotides match TRBD2. The CDR3 spans 16 residues. Per the germline V gene, CDR1 is MNHEY and CDR2 is SMNVEV (reference sequence). J was trimmed by 6 bases and V by 1 base; bases with no gene match: 8. CDR3 residues: CASSLYTSGASKTQYF. The CDR3 DNA follows: TGTGCCAGCAGTTTATATACTAGCGGGGCTTCGAAGACCCAGTACTTC.

With respect to this clone: Lacking the conserved final phenylalanine or tryptophan, this CDR3 likely reflects a read error. This chain connects TRBV4-1 to TRBJ1-2, with TRBD1 as a possible D gene (5 bases). Germline CDR1 reads MGHRA; CDR2 reads YSYEKL. The CDR3 is made up of 13 amino acids. The V and J ends lost 9 bases and 1 base respectively, with 12 bases between them. CDR3 residues: CARSSDSNYGYTV. The DNA for the CDR3 is TGCGCCAGAAGCTCCGACAGTAACTATGGCTACACCGTC.